The 30 T cell receptor beta chains presented below share a single source sample, sequenced in a study of blood T cell repertoires in COVID-19. The method was immunoSEQ multiplex PCR; TCRdb's version includes in-frame clones alone and lacks a portion of them. The sample has some 68,000 clones, roughly nine tenths seen once; the top ten hold 2.5% to 3%. Sequences were obtained from peripheral blood. Receptors were obtained from a man aged 50 to 60 with acute or convalescent COVID-19.

This chain uses TRBV3-1 (or the pseudogene TRBV3-2) with TRBJ1-6; 7 nucleotides align to TRBD1. The germline gives CDR1 LGHDT, CDR2 YNNKEL (reference sequence). The CDR3 runs to 13 residues. Trimming took 5 bases from V and 9 from J; bases not matched to a gene: 4. CDR3 nucleotides: TGTGCCAGCAGCTACGACAGGGTTTCACCCCTCCACTTT. Amino acids: CASSYDRVSPLHF.

The chain carries TRBV25-1 and TRBJ1-6, with 7 bases identical to TRBD1. V dropped 8 bases and J dropped 7; count of bases not matched to a gene: 8. Germline V gives CDR1 MGHDK, CDR2 SYGVNS. The CDR3 has 14 amino acids. In DNA form, the CDR3 reads TGTGCCAGCGGCCGAAGACAGGGCAATTCACCCCTCCACTTT. Its protein is CASGRRQGNSPLHF.

This clone occurred once. V and J are TRBV10-3 and TRBJ2-1; 12 positions agree with TRBD2. V trimming: 8 bases; J trimming: 8 bases; junction bases outside the gene matches: 1. In germline, CDR1 is ENHRY, CDR2 SYGVKD. The CDR3 sequence is 12 residues long. The CDR3 DNA follows: TGTGCCATCCGGACTAGCGGGGATGAGCAGTTCTTC. Residues: CAIRTSGDEQFF.

The V and J genes are TRBV5-8 and TRBJ1-5, with D perhaps matching TRBD1 (6 bases). V shed 2 bases and J shed 2 bases, with 14 bases lying between them. This CDR3 contains 16 residues. The germline V gene has CDR1 SGHTS and CDR2 YDEGEE. The CDR3 is CASSFGRGGGNQPQHF. The CDR3 bases are TGTGCCAGCAGCTTTGGAAGAGGGGGGGGCAATCAGCCCCAGCATTTT. Supplemented by reference TRBV5-8 and TRBJ1-5, the full variable domain reads EAGVTQSPTHLIKTRGQQATLRCSPISGHTSVYWYQQALGLGLQFLLWYDEGEERNRGNFPPRFSGRQFPNYSSELNVNALELEDSALYLCASSFGRGGGNQPQHFGDGTRLSIL.

The chain carries TRBV5-1 and TRBJ2-2, with 11 bases aligning to TRBD1. The CDR3 extends over 15 amino acids. V trimming: 2 bases; J trimming: 4 bases; junction bases outside the gene matches: 1. CDR1 is SGHRS and CDR2 is YFSETQ in the germline V gene. CDR3 sequence reads: CASSFGTGGTGELFF. The CDR3 nucleotides read TGCGCCAGCAGCTTCGGGACAGGGGGCACCGGGGAGCTGTTTTTT.

The V gene is TRBV2, the J gene TRBJ1-6, with 9 positions matching TRBD1. The CDR3 runs 12 residues. The germline CDR1 and CDR2 sequences are SNHLY and FYNNEI. V lost 8 bases and J lost 12; bases outside the gene matches: 5. The CDR3 region is CASGGQGRPLHF. The CDR3 DNA follows: TGTGCCAGCGGGGGACAGGGTAGACCCCTCCACTTT. The entire variable domain, with the rest obtained from reference TRBV2 and TRBJ1-6, is as follows: EPEVTQTPSHQVTQMGQEVILRCVPISNHLYFYWYRQILGQKVEFLVSFYNNEISEKSEIFDDQFSVERPDGSNFTLKIRSTKLEDSAMYFCASGGQGRPLHFGNGTRLTVT.

V is TRBV28 and J is TRBJ1-2; D may be TRBD1 (6 bases). V was pared by 1 base and J by 8 bases, with 11 bases between. The V gene's germline CDR1 is MDHEN and CDR2 SYDVKM. The CDR3 has 13 residues. This CDR3 is CASSLSTGMGYTF. The CDR3 DNA reads as TGTGCCAGCAGTTTATCTACAGGGATGGGCTACACCTTC.

CDR3 bases: TGTGCCAGCAGCTTAGTTCCCCAGCGGGAGGCGCGGGAGACCCAGTACTTC. It is translated as CASSLVPQREARETQYF. The V and J genes are TRBV7-9 and TRBJ2-5; TRBD2 aligns across 9 bases. Germline V gene lookup returns CDR1 SEHNR and CDR2 FQNEAQ (reference sequence). J lost 5 bases, V lost 1 base, and 11 bases had no gene match. The CDR3 sequence is 17 residues long.

V and J are TRBV19 and TRBJ1-1; no reliable D call. The germline V gene has CDR1 LNHDA and CDR2 SQIVND (reference sequence). V was clipped by 1 base and J by 6 bases, with 9 bases between them. The CDR3 is made up of 13 amino acids. CDR3 sequence: CASSIGQVAEAFF. CDR3 sequence (DNA): TGTGCCAGTAGTATAGGTCAGGTTGCTGAAGCTTTCTTT.

This chain joins TRBV4-1 and TRBJ2-3; TRBD2 aligns across 8 bases. V lost 0 bases, J lost 1 base, and 6 bases stayed unmatched. Germline loops: CDR1 MGHRA, CDR2 YSYEKL. The CDR3 runs to 17 residues. CDR3 sequence reads: CASSQDLPGGRTDTQYF. CDR3 DNA: TGCGCCAGCAGCCAAGATTTGCCGGGAGGGCGCACAGATACGCAGTATTTT.

In DNA form, the CDR3 reads TGTGCCAGTAGTATCCAAGCGGGACTAGCGGGAGTTCATGAGCAGTTCTTC. This encodes CASSIQAGLAGVHEQFF. The rearrangement joins TRBV19 to TRBJ2-1, with 14 nucleotides matching TRBD2. The CDR3 contains 17 residues. V trimming: 3 bases; J trimming: 8 bases; junction bases outside the gene matches: 9. Per the germline V gene, CDR1 is LNHDA and CDR2 is SQIVND (reference sequence).

This clone was counted once. The chain joins TRBV29-1 to TRBJ2-5; 10 bases match TRBD2. In germline, CDR1 is SQVTM, CDR2 ANQGSEA. J lost 2 bases, V lost 0 bases, and 9 bases had no gene match. The CDR3 sequence is 17 residues long. In DNA, the CDR3 is TGCAGCGTTGAAGATCAAACGCTAGCGGGAGCTCAAGAGACCCAGTACTTC. It translates to CSVEDQTLAGAQETQYF.

This chain uses TRBV21-1 with TRBJ1-1; the table's D call TRBD1 went unverified against the DNA. TRBV21-1 is deemed a pseudogene. The CDR3 contains 14 residues. CDR3 loop: CASSDDRENTEAFF. In DNA form, the CDR3 reads TGTGCCAGCAGTGATGACAGGGAAAACACTGAAGCTTTCTTT.

CDR3 nucleotide sequence: TGTGCCAGCAGCCGGGGTGACCGTGGCTACACCTTC. Encoded protein: CASSRGDRGYTF. This rearrangement joins TRBV6-5 to TRBJ1-2; no clear D. The V end was cut by 6 bases, the J end by 7 bases, with 12 bases between. The CDR3 contains 12 residues. Germline V gene data show CDR1 as MNHEY and CDR2 as SVGAGI.

V is TRBV18 and J is TRBJ1-2; 7 bases map to TRBD1. Germline trimming cut 6 bases from V and 3 bases from J; bases unmatched to any gene: 7. The CDR3 has 14 residues. The germline CDR1 and CDR2 sequences are KGHSH and LQKENI. This CDR3 reads CASSPNRGDYGYTF. In DNA form, the CDR3 reads TGTGCCAGCTCCCCGAACAGGGGTGACTATGGCTACACCTTC.

The rearrangement links TRBV6-5 to TRBJ2-1; D is possibly TRBD1 (6 bases). The CDR3 is made up of 13 amino acids. V lost 5 bases and J 8 bases, leaving 13 bases between the germline ends. Per germline, CDR1 MNHEY and CDR2 SVGAGI. The CDR3 protein is CASSTQTGDEQFF. Here the CDR3 DNA reads TGTGCCAGCAGTACTCAGACAGGCGATGAGCAGTTCTTC.

This chain connects TRBV28 to TRBJ1-2; the D is unclear. The germline V gene encodes CDR1 MDHEN and CDR2 SYDVKM. Between the trimmed V and J ends, which lost 5 bases and 4 bases, there was a span of 14 bases. The CDR3 spans 14 residues. In DNA, the CDR3 is TGTGCCAGCAGTCAGGCAGCCGTAGTCTATGGCTACACCTTC. Protein: CASSQAAVVYGYTF.

The rearrangement links TRBV14 to TRBJ2-3; D call uncertain. The V and J ends lost 1 base and 0 bases respectively, with 8 bases between them. The CDR3 covers 15 residues. Germline V gene data show CDR1 as SGHDN and CDR2 as FVKESK. This CDR3 reads CASSQATPSTDTQYF. DNA for the CDR3: TGTGCCAGCAGCCAAGCTACCCCCAGCACAGATACGCAGTATTTT.

The gene calls are TRBV7-9 and TRBJ1-2, with no clear D. Deletions cut 5 bases from V and 4 bases from J, with 11 bases between. The CDR3 sequence is 13 residues long. Looked up from germline, CDR1 is SEHNR and CDR2 is FQNEAQ (reference sequence). CDR3: CASSPGLVYGYTF. CDR3 bases: TGTGCCAGCAGCCCCGGACTGGTCTATGGCTACACCTTC. Combining the CDR3 with reference TRBV7-9 and TRBJ1-2 gives the whole variable domain DTGVSQNPRHKITKRGQNVTFRCDPISEHNRLYWYRQTLGQGPEFLTYFQNEAQLEKSRLLSDRFSAERPKGSFSTLEIQRTEQGDSAMYLCASSPGLVYGYTFGSGTRLTVV.

The CDR3 nucleotides read TGTGCCAGCAGCCAAGATCCCTACTCAGGGGGCGGCTATGGCTACACCTTC. Translated, it gives CASSQDPYSGGGYGYTF. The chain couples TRBV3-1 (or the pseudogene TRBV3-2) to TRBJ1-2, with TRBD1 matching 8 bases. V gave up 0 bases and J gave up 4 bases; unmatched junction bases: 10. CDR3 length equals 17 residues. CDR1 is LGHDT and CDR2 is YNNKEL in the germline V gene (reference sequence).

The chain carries TRBV19 and TRBJ2-1; TRBD1 agrees at 9 bases. J gave up 6 bases and V 5 bases, and 8 bases lay outside the gene matches. The germline V gene encodes CDR1 LNHDA and CDR2 SQIVND (reference sequence). This CDR3 spans 15 amino acids. In DNA, the CDR3 is TGTGCCAGTAGTGACCCCGGGACAGGGCTCAATGAGCAGTTCTTC. It specifies CASSDPGTGLNEQFF.

The rearrangement links TRBV7-6 to TRBJ2-5; TRBD1 is a possible D gene (6 bases). V dropped 5 bases and J dropped 2 bases, with 18 bases sitting between them. CDR3 length equals 16 residues. Germline V lookup: CDR1 SGHVS, CDR2 FNYEAQ. Here the CDR3 DNA reads TGTGCCAGCAGCAACCCGACAGGACGCAGGCAAGAGACCCAGTACTTC. It specifies CASSNPTGRRQETQYF.

The CDR3 spells CASSLTLVPTDTQYF. CDR3 nucleotides: TGTGCCAGCAGCTTAACGCTAGTCCCCACAGATACGCAGTATTTT. The rearrangement uses TRBV7-3 and TRBJ2-3, with D unresolved. This CDR3 has 15 amino acids. V lost 0 bases, J lost 2 bases, and 9 bases lay in between. Germline V gene sequence: CDR1 SGHTA, CDR2 FQGTGA.

The chain employs TRBV19 and TRBJ1-2, with 7 bases that match TRBD1. The V and J ends lost 5 bases and 2 bases, in that order; junction bases with no gene match: 8. The germline CDR1 and CDR2 sequences are LNHDA and SQIVND (reference sequence). The length of the CDR3 is 15 residues. The CDR3 loop reads CASSSLKTGNYGYTF. The CDR3, as DNA: TGTGCCAGTAGTTCCCTCAAGACAGGGAACTATGGCTACACCTTC.

This chain joins TRBV5-1 and TRBJ1-4, with D possibly being TRBD1 (5 bases). The V end was cut by 3 bases, the J end by 3 bases, with 6 bases between. The CDR3 length is 13 residues. Germline V gene lookup returns CDR1 SGHRS and CDR2 YFSETQ. The CDR3 reads CASSWGANEKLFF. The CDR3 nucleotides are TGCGCCAGCAGCTGGGGGGCTAATGAAAAACTGTTTTTT.

This rearrangement joins TRBV5-4 to TRBJ1-2, with D possibly TRBD1 on 6 matching bases. Trimming cost V 3 bases and J 6 bases, with 12 bases left between them. The germline CDR1 and CDR2 sequences are SGHNT and YYREEE (reference sequence). There are 13 residues in the CDR3. The CDR3 coding sequence is TGTGCCAGCAGCTCCCGTGGGGGCCATGGCTACACCTTC. Amino acid sequence: CASSSRGGHGYTF.

The V gene is TRBV11-3, the J gene TRBJ2-1; 9 bases align to TRBD2. CDR1 SGHNT and CDR2 YENEEA come from the germline V gene. V lost 1 base, J lost 2 bases, and 6 bases stayed unmatched. This CDR3 spans 17 amino acids. This chain's CDR3 is CASSLGGTSSAYNEQFF. CDR3 nucleotide sequence: TGTGCCAGCAGCTTAGGGGGGACTAGCAGCGCCTACAATGAGCAGTTCTTC.

The genes are TRBV4-3 and TRBJ1-4; no definite D call. The CDR3 is 17 residues long. The germline V and J ends were trimmed by 0 bases and 0 bases, with 11 bases remaining between them. CDR1 and CDR2 (germline): LGHNA, YSLEER. The CDR3 is CASSQDPGVATNEKLFF. In DNA form, the CDR3 reads TGCGCCAGCAGCCAAGATCCCGGGGTTGCAACTAATGAAAAACTGTTTTTT.

V gene TRBV7-8 combines with J gene TRBJ2-5; 8 nucleotides agree with TRBD1. The CDR3 totals 15 residues. J lost 4 bases, V lost 11 bases, and 15 bases had no gene match. Germline CDR1 is SGHVS and CDR2 is FQNEAQ. The chain's CDR3 is CAESRAGGRTETQYF. The CDR3 bases are TGTGCCGAATCCCGGGCAGGGGGCCGTACAGAGACCCAGTACTTC. Full variable domain (rest looked up from reference TRBV7-8 and TRBJ2-5): GAGVSQSPRYKVAKRGQDVALRCDPISGHVSLFWYQQALGQGPEFLTYFQNEAQLDKSGLPSDRFFAERPEGSVSTLKIQRTQQEDSAVYLCAESRAGGRTETQYFGPGTRLLVL.

In nucleotides, the CDR3 is TGTGCCAGCAGTCCTTCGACAGGGGGGAGGTATGAAAAACTGTTTTTT. It specifies CASSPSTGGRYEKLFF. The rearrangement joins TRBV25-1 to TRBJ1-4, with 9 bases fitting TRBD1. V was clipped by 5 bases and J by 6 bases; unmatched bases: 10. Germline values: CDR1 MGHDK, CDR2 SYGVNS. The CDR3 is 16 amino acids.